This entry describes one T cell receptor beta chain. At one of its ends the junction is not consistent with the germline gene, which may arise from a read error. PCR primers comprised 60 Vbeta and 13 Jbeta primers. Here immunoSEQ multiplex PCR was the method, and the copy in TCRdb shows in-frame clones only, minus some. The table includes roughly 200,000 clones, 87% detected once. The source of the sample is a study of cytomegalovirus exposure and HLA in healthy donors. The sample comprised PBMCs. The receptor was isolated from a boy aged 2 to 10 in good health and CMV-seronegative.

The CDR3 is CASSPLKRETNGQFF. The CDR3 DNA reads as TGTGCCAGCAGTCCCCTTAAGCGGGAGACCAATGGGCAGTTCTTC. The chain joins TRBV6-5 to TRBJ2-1; TRBD2 matches at 8 bases. The CDR3 sequence is 15 residues long. Per germline, CDR1 MNHEY and CDR2 SVGAGI.